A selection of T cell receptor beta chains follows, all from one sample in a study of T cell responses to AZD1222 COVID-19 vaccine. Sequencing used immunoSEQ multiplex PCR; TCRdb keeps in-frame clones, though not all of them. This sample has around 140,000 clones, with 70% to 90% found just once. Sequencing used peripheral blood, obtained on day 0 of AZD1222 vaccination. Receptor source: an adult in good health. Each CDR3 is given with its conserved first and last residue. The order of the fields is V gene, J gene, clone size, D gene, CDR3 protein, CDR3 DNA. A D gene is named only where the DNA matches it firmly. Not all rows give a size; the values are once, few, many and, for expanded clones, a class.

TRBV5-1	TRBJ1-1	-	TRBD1	CASSLGTGGTEAFF	TGCGCCAGCAGCTTGGGGACAGGGGGCACTGAAGCTTTCTTT
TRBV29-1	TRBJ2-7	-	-	CSVEGVGVLSYEQYF	TGCAGCGTTGAAGGGGTAGGGGTCTTATCATACGAGCAGTACTTC
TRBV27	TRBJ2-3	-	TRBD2	CASAPVAGFTDTQYF	TGTGCCAGCGCCCCGGTAGCGGGGTTCACAGATACGCAGTATTTT
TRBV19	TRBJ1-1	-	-	CASSSDRNTEAFF	TGTGCCAGTAGTTCGGACAGGAACACTGAAGCTTTCTTT
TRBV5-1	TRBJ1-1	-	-	CASSLAGSREAFF	TGCGCCAGCAGCTTGGCCGGGTCGCGGGAAGCTTTCTTT
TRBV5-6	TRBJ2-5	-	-	CASSFKETQYF	TGTGCCAGCAGCTTTAAAGAGACCCAGTACTTC
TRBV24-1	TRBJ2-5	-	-	CATSDSWEKTQYF	TGTGCCACCAGTGATTCATGGGAGAAGACCCAGTACTTC
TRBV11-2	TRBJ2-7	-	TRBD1	CASSLAQGAYEQYF	TGTGCCAGCAGCTTAGCGCAGGGGGCCTACGAGCAGTACTTC
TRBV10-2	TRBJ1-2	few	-	CASSEYPGTSTRGYTF	TGCGCCAGCAGTGAGTACCCCGGGACATCTACCCGGGGCTACACCTTC
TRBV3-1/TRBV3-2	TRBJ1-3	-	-	CASSQVLGAPVTIYF	TGTGCCAGCAGCCAAGTCCTGGGGGCCCCAGTGACCATATATTTT